A selection of T cell receptor beta chains follows, all from one sample in a study of blood T cell repertoires in COVID-19. Measured with immunoSEQ multiplex PCR; TCRdb has only the in-frame clones, and not every one. The sample holds tens of thousands of clones; about four fifths are singletons and the top ten take about 32%. Sequenced input: peripheral blood. These receptors all stem from a human donor in a cohort sampled during active COVID-19. CDR3s include the opening cysteine and the closing phenylalanine or tryptophan. Fields, in order: clone size, D gene, V gene, J gene, CDR3 protein, CDR3 DNA. D genes are given only for firm matches. Size tells how often a clone was seen (once, few, many) or the class of an expanded clone, and some rows leave it out.

-	-	TRBV5-1	TRBJ1-4	CASSDGQITNEKLFF	TGCGCCAGCAGCGACGGACAGATCACTAATGAAAAACTGTTTTTT
-	TRBD2	TRBV5-8	TRBJ2-1	CASSGEASGYNEQFF	TGTGCCAGCAGCGGGGAGGCTAGCGGATACAATGAGCAGTTCTTC
-	-	TRBV7-8	TRBJ2-1	CASSPEGSRRKNEQFF	TGTGCCAGCAGTCCGGAGGGTTCTCGGCGCAAGAATGAGCAGTTCTTC
once	-	TRBV19	TRBJ2-1	CASSMGGASYNEQFF	TGTGCCAGTAGTATGGGGGGGGCGAGCTACAATGAGCAGTTCTTC
-	-	TRBV28	TRBJ2-2	CASKDTYTGELFF	TGTGCCAGCAAAGACACATACACCGGGGAGCTGTTTTTT
-	TRBD1	TRBV28	TRBJ2-5	CASRSEGYRTGVETQYF	TGTGCCAGCAGGTCCGAAGGGTATAGGACAGGGGTGGAGACCCAGTACTTC
-	-	TRBV21-1	TRBJ1-6	CASSKAGNSPLHF	TGTGCCAGCAGCAAAGCTGGCAATTCACCCCTCCACTTT
-	TRBD1	TRBV19	TRBJ1-2	CAILTGGTNGYTF	TGTGCCATCCTGACAGGGGGCACGAATGGCTACACCTTC
-	TRBD1	TRBV6-6	TRBJ2-1	CASSTPGTAQFF	TGTGCCAGCAGTACCCCGGGGACAGCGCAGTTCTTC
-	-	TRBV3-1/TRBV3-2	TRBJ2-5	CASSQQRDQETQYF	TGTGCCAGCAGCCAACAGCGGGACCAAGAGACCCAGTACTTC
-	-	TRBV6-2/TRBV6-3	TRBJ2-7	CASSDPLGLTYEQYF	TGTGCCAGCAGCGATCCCCTCGGTCTAACCTACGAGCAGTACTTC
once	-	TRBV19	TRBJ2-4	CASSILGVAKNIQYF	TGTGCCAGTAGTATCCTAGGAGTAGCCAAAAACATTCAGTACTTC
-	TRBD1	TRBV7-9	TRBJ1-6	CASRLTGGLGDSPLHF	TGTGCCAGCAGACTTACAGGGGGCTTGGGTGATTCACCCCTCCACTTT
-	-	TRBV2	TRBJ1-6	CASSLQGSLVNSPLHF	TGTGCCAGCAGTTTACAGGGCAGCCTTGTAAATTCACCCCTCCACTTT
-	TRBD1	TRBV12-3/TRBV12-4	TRBJ1-2	CASGQGGGYTF	TGTGCCAGCGGGCAGGGGGGTGGCTACACCTTC
-	TRBD2	TRBV3-1/TRBV3-2	TRBJ2-2	CASSPSSGSYTGELFF	TGTGCCAGCAGCCCTTCTAGCGGGAGCTACACCGGGGAGCTGTTTTTT
-	-	TRBV5-1	TRBJ2-7	CASKGQGQSYEQYF	TGCGCCAGCAAAGGGCAGGGCCAATCCTACGAGCAGTACTTC
-	TRBD2	TRBV19	TRBJ2-3	CASSISPSGSATDTQYF	TGTGCCAGTAGTATCTCTCCTAGCGGGAGCGCCACAGATACGCAGTATTTT
-	-	TRBV18	TRBJ2-1	CASSQTVYNEQFF	TGTGCCAGCTCACAGACAGTTTACAATGAGCAGTTCTTC
-	-	TRBV30	TRBJ2-7	CAWSGGGPPQYF	TGTGCCTGGAGTGGGGGGGGCCCCCCGCAGTACTTC
-	-	TRBV11-2	TRBJ1-1	CASSLKLNTEAFF	TGTGCCAGCAGCTTAAAACTAAACACTGAAGCTTTCTTT
-	-	TRBV6-5	TRBJ1-1	CASSGVVDTEAFF	TGTGCCTCTAGCGGGGTTGTGGACACTGAAGCTTTCTTT
-	-	TRBV5-8	TRBJ2-1	CASSPRGISYNEQFF	TGTGCCAGCAGCCCTAGGGGTATCTCCTACAATGAGCAGTTCTTC
few	TRBD1	TRBV18	TRBJ2-3	CASSPYRGRGADTQYF	TGTGCCAGCTCACCTTACAGGGGGCGCGGCGCAGATACGCAGTATTTT
-	-	TRBV27	TRBJ1-2	CASTPVGGAPYGYTF	TGTGCCAGCACCCCGGTCGGGGGGGCGCCTTATGGCTACACCTTC
-	TRBD1	TRBV29-1	TRBJ1-4	CSVRTGATNEKLFF	TGCAGCGTACGGACAGGGGCAACTAATGAAAAACTGTTTTTT
-	-	TRBV20-1	TRBJ2-7	CSATGFYEQYF	TGCAGTGCCACGGGATTCTACGAGCAGTACTTC
-	-	TRBV30	TRBJ1-5	CAWSDSGPAQPQHF	TGTGCCTGGAGTGACTCAGGCCCTGCTCAGCCCCAGCATTTT
-	TRBD2	TRBV24-1	TRBJ2-3	CATSLAGADTQYF	TGTGCCACCAGTCTAGCGGGAGCAGATACGCAGTATTTT
-	-	TRBV10-3	TRBJ1-5	CAISGRGEPQHF	TGTGCCATCAGTGGGCGGGGGGAGCCCCAGCATTTT
few	-	TRBV30	TRBJ2-7	CASGVYEQYF	TGTGCCTCCGGGGTCTACGAGCAGTACTTC
-	TRBD1	TRBV6-6	TRBJ1-1	CASSFPGGEAFF	TGTGCCAGCAGTTTCCCAGGGGGTGAAGCTTTCTTT
-	-	TRBV7-9	TRBJ2-7	CASSLANEYPYEQYF	TGTGCCAGCAGCTTAGCTAACGAGTATCCCTACGAGCAGTACTTC